These T cell receptor beta chains were read from a single sample in a study of spatial heterogeneity in lung cancer. TCRdb redid the calling of the 5' RACE reads with MiXCR, one entry per CDR3 protein. The sample records around 2,000 distinct CDR3 sequences, approximately 16% being singletons. Sequences were derived from normal lung tissue next to the tumor, sampled at surgery. These receptors originate from a male donor with early-stage non-small cell lung cancer. The CDR3 runs from the conserved cysteine through the conserved F or W. The order of the fields is clone size, V gene, D gene, J gene, CDR3 protein, CDR3 DNA. The D gene is left open where the match is weak. Rows may omit the clone size; those that give it use once, few, many or a size class.

-	TRBV2	TRBD1	TRBJ2-1	CASSVDRDNEQFF	TGTGCCAGCAGTGTGGACAGGGACAATGAGCAGTTCTTC
-	TRBV20-1	-	TRBJ1-4	CSGRRGTNEKLFF	TGCAGTGGGAGGAGGGGCACTAATGAAAAACTGTTTTTT
-	TRBV29-1	TRBD2	TRBJ2-5	CSAPGLAEETQYF	TGCAGCGCTCCGGGACTAGCGGAAGAGACCCAGTACTTC
medium-sized	TRBV7-3	-	TRBJ1-2	CASSLNSGPYYGYTF	TGTGCCAGCAGCTTAAACTCAGGGCCCTACTATGGCTACACCTTC
large	TRBV11-2	TRBD2	TRBJ2-5	CASRGTSGGTVKTQYF	TGTGCCAGCAGGGGGACTAGCGGGGGCACGGTTAAGACCCAGTACTTC
large	TRBV20-1	-	TRBJ2-3	CSARVRTSTDTQYF	TGCAGTGCTAGGGTCAGGACTAGCACAGATACGCAGTATTTT
few	TRBV11-2	TRBD1	TRBJ2-5	CASSFNRGKETQYF	TGTGCCAGCAGCTTCAACAGGGGCAAAGAGACCCAGTACTTC
-	TRBV27	TRBD2	TRBJ2-3	CASIPTAGALDTDTQYF	TGTGCCAGCATTCCCACAGCGGGGGCTTTAGACACAGATACGCAGTATTTT
few	TRBV14	-	TRBJ1-5	CASSQDWGQPQHF	TGTGCCAGCAGCCAAGACTGGGGTCAGCCCCAGCATTTT
medium-sized	TRBV7-9	-	TRBJ1-4	CASSPQSGNEKLFF	TGTGCCAGCAGCCCCCAATCGGGAAATGAAAAACTGTTTTTT
large	TRBV5-5	-	TRBJ1-5	CASSGDVSNQPQHF	TGTGCCAGCAGCGGGGACGTTAGCAATCAGCCCCAGCATTTT
-	TRBV5-1	TRBD2	TRBJ2-1	CASSGSAGVYNEQFF	TGCGCCAGCAGCGGCTCGGCGGGGGTATACAATGAGCAGTTCTTC
medium-sized	TRBV7-8	TRBD1	TRBJ1-1	CASTLGAGGTNTEAFF	TGTGCCAGCACTCTGGGGGCAGGGGGGACGAACACTGAAGCTTTCTTT
medium-sized	TRBV20-1	-	TRBJ2-3	CSARYRLIDTQYF	TGCAGTGCTAGATACAGACTCATTGATACGCAGTATTTT
-	TRBV9	-	TRBJ1-5	CASSSSGVLRQPQHF	TGTGCCAGCAGCTCCTCCGGCGTCCTAAGGCAGCCCCAGCATTTT
-	TRBV7-2	TRBD2	TRBJ2-1	CASSLDSGRDSEQFF	TGTGCCAGCAGCTTAGATAGCGGGAGGGATTCTGAGCAGTTCTTC
few	TRBV11-2	TRBD1	TRBJ1-2	CASSLFARGQNGYTF	TGTGCCAGCAGCTTATTTGCCAGGGGGCAAAATGGCTACACCTTC
medium-sized	TRBV2	TRBD1	TRBJ1-5	CASRKHLTGTGVSGNQPQHF	TGTGCCAGCAGAAAACACTTGACCGGGACAGGGGTTTCTGGCAATCAGCCCCAGCATTTT
medium-sized	TRBV7-3	TRBD2	TRBJ2-5	CASSQGLAGATQYF	TGTGCCAGCAGCCAGGGACTAGCGGGAGCGACCCAGTACTTC
many	TRBV5-1	TRBD2	TRBJ2-1	CASSSVGLAGGPSDEQFF	TGCGCCAGCAGCTCGGTGGGCCTAGCGGGAGGGCCTTCGGATGAGCAGTTCTTC
few	TRBV4-3	-	TRBJ2-7	CASSQDETAYEQYF	TGCGCCAGCAGCCAAGATGAGACAGCCTACGAGCAGTACTTC
medium-sized	TRBV12-3/TRBV12-4	TRBD1	TRBJ1-4	CASTRQGSEKLFF	TGTGCCAGCACCCGACAGGGGAGCGAAAAACTGTTTTTT
medium-sized	TRBV5-1	TRBD1	TRBJ2-1	CASSPLVGTGDRQFF	TGCGCCAGCAGCCCTCTTGTCGGGACAGGGGACCGGCAGTTCTTC
medium-sized	TRBV7-9	-	TRBJ2-7	CASPNYEQYF	TGTGCCAGCCCGAACTACGAGCAGTACTTC
few	TRBV7-9	-	TRBJ2-2	CASSFRGGELFF	TGTGCCAGCAGCTTTCGGGGCGGGGAGCTGTTTTTT
medium-sized	TRBV6-2/TRBV6-3	TRBD1	TRBJ1-5	CATHPRVLQGGNQPQHF	TGTGCCACCCACCCCCGAGTCCTACAGGGGGGCAATCAGCCCCAGCATTTT
-	TRBV4-1	-	TRBJ1-1	CASSQEENTEAFF	TGCGCCAGCAGCCAAGAGGAAAACACTGAAGCTTTCTTT
medium-sized	TRBV30	-	TRBJ1-3	CAWSPFHSLSGNTIYF	TGTGCCTGGAGTCCGTTCCACAGTCTCTCTGGAAACACCATATATTTT
few	TRBV11-2	-	TRBJ2-3	CASSLELGRSDTQYF	TGTGCCAGCAGCTTAGAACTAGGCAGGTCCGATACGCAGTATTTT
-	TRBV19	-	TRBJ2-5	CASSIATRQARETQYF	TGTGCCAGTAGTATTGCGACGAGACAGGCGAGAGAGACCCAGTACTTC
many	TRBV4-3	-	TRBJ2-6	CASSQPGSSSGANVLTF	TGCGCCAGCAGCCAACCCGGTAGCAGCTCTGGGGCCAACGTCCTGACTTTC